The next 13 T cell receptor beta chains were all read from a single sample in a study of metastatic and nonmetastatic thyroid tumors (dated by TCRdb to 2018 to 2020). The library was generated by PCR. Sequencer: Illumina HiSeq 4000. Clones were called with MiXCR by TCRdb after fastp trimmed the public reads at Q25, and only in-frame beta chains were retained. The sample table lists 35,000 to 55,000 clones, less than 3.5% of them with a count of one. The top ten clonotypes cover about 9.7% of the sample. Before undergoing thyroid surgery, none of the patients had been given any kind of treatment. Sequenced material: blood. The receptors originated from a female donor with papillary thyroid cancer or a benign thyroid nodule (not recorded which). Some clones in this sample may be carry-over from other donors' samples.

In its sample, this clone was seen many times. This chain joins TRBV6-1 and TRBJ2-1; 7 nucleotides match TRBD1. The CDR3 covers 13 residues. Germline V gene sequence: CDR1 MNHNS, CDR2 SASEGT. J gave up 7 bases and V 5 bases, and 5 bases lay outside the gene matches. CDR3 loop: CASSYARGNEQFF. Here the CDR3 DNA reads TGTGCCAGCAGTTACGCCAGGGGGAATGAGCAGTTCTTC.

This clone is judged medium-sized. The chain couples TRBV20-1 to TRBJ2-7, with D possibly being TRBD1 or TRBD2 (5 bases each). Deletions cut 6 bases from V and 0 bases from J, with 18 bases between. The CDR3 extends over 15 amino acids. The germline gives CDR1 DFQATT, CDR2 SNEGSKA (reference sequence). This chain's CDR3 is CSAENPGRSSYEQYF. For the CDR3, the DNA is TGCAGTGCCGAAAACCCGGGACGTAGCTCCTACGAGCAGTACTTC.

The genes are TRBV18 and TRBJ2-7; D not certain. Per the germline V gene, CDR1 is KGHSH and CDR2 is LQKENI. V lost 1 base and J lost 3, with 10 bases in between. This CDR3 comprises 14 residues. The CDR3 sequence: CASSPLVGYYEQYF. Written as DNA, the CDR3 is TGTGCCAGCTCACCACTCGTAGGGTACTACGAGCAGTACTTC.

This clone was detected only a few times. This chain uses TRBV6-4 with TRBJ2-3, with unresolved D. The CDR3 is made up of 14 amino acids. Germline lookup yields CDR1 MRHNA and CDR2 SNTAGT. The V end was cut by 3 bases, the J end by 4 bases, with 11 bases between. The CDR3 sequence is CASSEFDGADTQYF. CDR3 DNA sequence: TGTGCCAGCAGTGAGTTCGATGGGGCAGATACGCAGTATTTT.

This clone occurred many times. The chain employs TRBV18 and TRBJ2-7, with D perhaps TRBD2 (6 bases). The V gene's germline CDR1 is KGHSH and CDR2 LQKENI. CDR3 length: 13 residues. Trimming cost V 1 base and J 6 bases, with 10 bases left between them. This chain's CDR3 is CASSPRGISEQYF. DNA of the CDR3: TGTGCCAGCTCACCACGCGGGATCTCCGAGCAGTACTTC.

This clone has a count of ten or more. Its ends do not fully match the called genes, so a read error is possible. The chain recombines TRBV3-1 with TRBJ1-2; TRBD1 is a possible D gene (6 bases). This CDR3 comprises 12 residues. CDR1 is LGHDT and CDR2 is YNNKEL in the germline V gene (reference sequence). This CDR3 is CASSQDGRGWDF. In nucleotides, the CDR3 is TGTGCCAGCAGCCAAGACGGCAGGGGCTGGGACTTC.

This clone occurred many times. One base away lies a much larger clone, so this may be a sequencing read error. The chain links TRBV12-3 or TRBV12-4 to TRBJ2-3; D is possibly TRBD2 (5 bases). The CDR3 runs 14 residues. The CDR3 region is CANSLSAATDTQYF. The CDR3 nucleotides are TGTGCCAACAGTTTATCAGCGGCCACAGATACGCAGTATTTT.

This clone came up a few times. V usage is TRBV28 and J usage is TRBJ1-1; D is unresolved. Trimming removed 2 bases at V and 13 bases at J, with 20 bases between. Per the germline V gene, CDR1 is MDHEN and CDR2 is SYDVKM. The CDR3 spans 14 residues. CDR3 amino acids: CASSLTGPHTEDFF. The CDR3 DNA is TGTGCCAGCAGTTTAACCGGGCCGCACACTGAGGATTTCTTT. Variable domain in full (rest from reference TRBV28 and TRBJ1-1): DVKVTQSSRYLVKRTGEKVFLECVQDMDHENMFWYRQDPGLGLRLIYFSYDVKMKEKGDIPEGYSVSREKKERFSLILESASTNQTSMYLCASSLTGPHTEDFFGQGTRLTVV.

Notes on this clone: At one end the junction does not follow the germline gene, possibly because of a read error. V is TRBV6-5 and J is TRBJ2-6; 9 bases align to TRBD1. The CDR3 runs 18 residues. Per germline, CDR1 MNHEY and CDR2 SVGAGI. CDR3 in amino acids: CASSDSDRGVSGANVLTF. CDR3 coding DNA: TGTGCCAGCAGTGACTCGGACAGGGGCGTCTCTGGGGCCAACGTCCTGACTTTC.

This clone has only a few counts. The V and J genes are TRBV11-2 and TRBJ2-2; D not certain. Germline CDR1 and CDR2: SGHAT and FQNNGV. This CDR3 contains 15 residues. V was trimmed by 1 base and J by 2 bases, leaving 8 bases between them. CDR3 in DNA: TGTGCCAGCAGCTTAGCTCGCGGAAACACCGGGGAGCTGTTTTTT. It yields the protein CASSLARGNTGELFF. The whole variable domain, remainder taken from reference TRBV11-2 and TRBJ2-2, is EAGVAQSPRYKIIEKRQSVAFWCNPISGHATLYWYQQILGQGPKLLIQFQNNGVVDDSQLPKDRFSAERLKGVDSTLKIQPAKLEDSAVYLCASSLARGNTGELFFGEGSRLTVL.

This clone was counted many times. This chain joins TRBV27 and TRBJ1-1; D might be TRBD1 (6 bases). The CDR3 runs 13 residues. The germline V gene encodes CDR1 MNHEY and CDR2 SMNVEV (reference sequence). Trimming cost V 8 bases and J 3 bases, with 13 bases left between them. The CDR3 DNA reads as TGTGCCAGCGGTCCTTCAGGGGACACTGAAGCTTTCTTT. It is translated as CASGPSGDTEAFF.

This clone turned up a few times. V usage is TRBV6-5 and J usage is TRBJ2-3; 7 positions agree with TRBD1. The V gene end was trimmed by 2 bases and the J gene end by 5 bases; junction bases not matched to a gene: 10. There are 16 residues in the CDR3. CDR1 and CDR2 from the germline V gene are MNHEY and SVGAGI. CDR3 sequence (DNA): TGTGCCAGCAGTTACAAAACAGGGGTAGATGGAGATACGCAGTATTTT. Its translation is CASSYKTGVDGDTQYF.

This clone was seen many times. V usage is TRBV4-1 and J usage is TRBJ2-5; D is unresolved. CDR1 MGHRA and CDR2 YSYEKL come from the germline V gene. Deletions cut 4 bases from V and 5 bases from J, with 8 bases between. The CDR3 has 12 amino acids. CDR3 loop: CASSPSRETQYF. The DNA of the CDR3 is TGCGCCAGCAGCCCGTCTCGGGAGACCCAGTACTTC.